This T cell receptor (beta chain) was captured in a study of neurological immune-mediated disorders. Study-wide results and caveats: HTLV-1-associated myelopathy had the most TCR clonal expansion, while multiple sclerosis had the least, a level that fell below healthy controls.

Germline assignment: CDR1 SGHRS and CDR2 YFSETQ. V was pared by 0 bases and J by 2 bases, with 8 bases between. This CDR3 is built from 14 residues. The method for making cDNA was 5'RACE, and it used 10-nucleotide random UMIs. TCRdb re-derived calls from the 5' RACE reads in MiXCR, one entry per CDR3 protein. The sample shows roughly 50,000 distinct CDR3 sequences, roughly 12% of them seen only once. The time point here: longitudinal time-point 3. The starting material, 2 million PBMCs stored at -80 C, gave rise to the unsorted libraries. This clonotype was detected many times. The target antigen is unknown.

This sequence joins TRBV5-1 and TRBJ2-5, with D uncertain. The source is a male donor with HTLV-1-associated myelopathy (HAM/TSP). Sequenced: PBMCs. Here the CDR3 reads CASSLVPVQETQYF. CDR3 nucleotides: TGCGCCAGCAGCTTGGTCCCGGTTCAAGAGACCCAGTACTTC.